What follows are 24 T cell receptor beta chains derived from one specimen sequenced in a study of blood T cell repertoires in COVID-19. Clones were read by immunoSEQ multiplex PCR, and TCRdb kept only the in-frame ones, dropping some. The repertoire holds tens of thousands of clones, with more than 90% as singletons. What was sequenced was peripheral blood. The receptors shown here come from a woman older than 75 with acute or convalescent COVID-19.

The chain carries TRBV29-1 and TRBJ2-1; possible D gene TRBD1, 5 bases. V lost 2 bases and J 4 bases, leaving 9 bases between the germline ends. This CDR3 has 13 amino acids. Germline values: CDR1 SQVTM, CDR2 ANQGSEA. The CDR3 region has the DNA TGCAGCGTTGAACAGACAGAGTACAATGAGCAGTTCTTC. Its translation: CSVEQTEYNEQFF.

The chain is built from TRBV5-1 and TRBJ1-2, with D unclear. Germline lookup yields CDR1 SGHRS and CDR2 YFSETQ. V shed 1 base and J shed 5 bases, with 6 bases lying between them. The CDR3 totals 12 residues. The CDR3 region is CASSLTDYGYTF. DNA for the CDR3: TGCGCCAGCAGCTTGACTGATTATGGCTACACCTTC.

This clone was found once. The rearrangement uses TRBV4-3 and TRBJ1-1; D remains unclear. The germline gives CDR1 LGHNA, CDR2 YSLEER. V lost 3 bases and J 1 base, leaving 12 bases between the germline ends. CDR3 length equals 15 residues. This chain's CDR3 is CASSQGLTRNTEAFF. The CDR3 bases are TGCGCCAGCAGCCAGGGCTTGACACGGAACACTGAAGCTTTCTTT.

This clone was seen only once. The rearrangement uses TRBV4-2 and TRBJ1-4, with a tentative D call TRBD1 (6 bases). The CDR3 is made up of 14 amino acids. From germline, CDR1 is LGHNA and CDR2 YNFKEQ. V shed 4 bases and J shed 0 bases, with 6 bases lying between them. The CDR3 loop reads CASSRDTTNEKLFF. CDR3 coding DNA: TGTGCCAGCAGCCGGGACACAACTAATGAAAAACTGTTTTTT.

The V gene is TRBV19, the J gene TRBJ2-2; D gene unclear. The CDR3 runs to 14 residues. Germline CDR1 and CDR2: LNHDA and SQIVND (reference sequence). V lost 8 bases, J lost 3 bases, and 13 bases lay in between. CDR3 sequence (DNA): TGTGCCAGTTCCGTGCCTACGGACACCGGGGAGCTGTTTTTT. Its translation is CASSVPTDTGELFF.

This chain connects TRBV18 to TRBJ2-1, with D perhaps TRBD1 (6 bases). Looked up from germline, CDR1 is KGHSH and CDR2 is LQKENI. CDR3 length: 18 amino acids. Trimming took off 3 bases at V and 5 bases at J, with 23 bases between the two ends. DNA of the CDR3: TGTGCCAGCTCACCCTCTGCCCGGACACCCAGGGGAAACAATGAGCAGTTCTTC. Its translation is CASSPSARTPRGNNEQFF. The full variable domain, its missing parts supplied by reference TRBV18 and TRBJ2-1, is NAGVMQNPRHLVRRRGQEARLRCSPMKGHSHVYWYRQLPEEGLKFMVYLQKENIIDESGMPKERFSAEFPKEGPSILRIQQVVRGDSAAYFCASSPSARTPRGNNEQFFGPGTRLTVL.

This clone was observed once. This same CDR3 is encoded by further DNA sequences in the sample. V usage is TRBV19 and J usage is TRBJ1-1, with D hard to call. V was clipped by 3 bases and J by 1 base, with 6 bases between them. This CDR3 is built from 13 residues. Germline lookup yields CDR1 LNHDA and CDR2 SQIVND (reference sequence). The CDR3 region is CASSIGSNTEAFF. The CDR3 bases are TGTGCCAGTAGTATCGGGTCGAACACTGAAGCTTTCTTT.

This clone appeared once. In DNA, the CDR3 is TGTGCCAGCAGCACACGGACAGGGGTCACAGATACGCAGTATTTT. Protein sequence: CASSTRTGVTDTQYF. The chain has TRBV5-4 and TRBJ2-3; 9 bases map to TRBD1. This CDR3 region has 15 residues. Germline V gene sequence: CDR1 SGHNT, CDR2 YYREEE (reference sequence). With V trimmed by 4 bases and J by 2 bases, 5 bases remained unmatched.

The V call is TRBV4-3, the J call TRBJ2-1; 8 bases agree with TRBD2. Germline trimming cut 4 bases from V and 2 bases from J; bases unmatched to any gene: 4. CDR1 LGHNA and CDR2 YSLEER come from the germline V gene. CDR3 length: 15 amino acids. CDR3 coding DNA: TGCGCCAGCAGCCTCACCGGGGGGGCCTACAATGAGCAGTTCTTC. This encodes CASSLTGGAYNEQFF.

The CDR3 is CASSLKREYNEQFF. The CDR3 DNA reads as TGTGCCAGCAGCCTGAAGCGGGAATATAATGAGCAGTTCTTC. This sequence joins TRBV3-1 (or the pseudogene TRBV3-2) and TRBJ2-1, with 7 bases matching TRBD2. The CDR3 is 14 amino acids. From germline, CDR1 is LGHDT and CDR2 YNNKEL (reference sequence). Trimming removed 4 bases from V and 7 bases from J; junction bases left unmatched: 7.

The gene calls are TRBV5-4 and TRBJ2-1; weak D call: TRBD2 (5 bases). V lost 2 bases, J lost 5 bases, and 11 bases lay in between. There are 14 residues in the CDR3. Germline-derived CDR1 and CDR2 are SGHNT and YYREEE (reference sequence). The CDR3 DNA is TGTGCCAGCAGCTTCGCGGGCTGGGACAATGAGCAGTTCTTC. Amino acids: CASSFAGWDNEQFF.

The gene calls are TRBV5-1 and TRBJ2-7; TRBD2 aligns across 13 bases. Germline CDR1 reads SGHRS; CDR2 reads YFSETQ. The CDR3 runs to 15 residues. Trimming cost V 4 bases and J 6 bases; bases outside gene matches: 7. CDR3 in DNA: TGCGCCAGCAGCCCCCGGACTAGCGGGAGTGGCGAGCAGTACTTC. Translated: CASSPRTSGSGEQYF.

J is TRBJ2-5 and V is TRBV24-1, with 7 bases that match TRBD2. Per germline, CDR1 KGHDR and CDR2 SFDVKD. This CDR3 comprises 12 residues. The trim removed 8 bases at V and 4 bases at J, leaving 3 bases unmatched. CDR3 residues: CATMGGGETQYF. CDR3 DNA sequence: TGTGCCACCATGGGCGGGGGAGAGACCCAGTACTTC.

A single count supports this clone. The rearrangement uses TRBV7-5 and TRBJ2-7; TRBD2, the table's D call, was not compared with the DNA. TRBV7-5 corresponds to a pseudogene. The CDR3 runs 13 residues. CDR3: CVPLGGVTYEQYF. The CDR3 DNA is TGTGTCCCCTTAGGGGGGGTTACCTACGAGCAGTACTTC.

V gene TRBV18 combines with J gene TRBJ1-3; D ambiguous. Germline V gene sequence: CDR1 KGHSH, CDR2 LQKENI. The CDR3 runs 16 residues. Trimming pared 3 bases from V and 2 bases from J, leaving 14 bases between. The CDR3 DNA sequence: TGTGCCAGCTCACCGGCCGGGGTTTTCACTGGAAACACCATATATTTT. Protein product: CASSPAGVFTGNTIYF.

CDR3 protein: CASSRGDTYTGELFF. The CDR3 nucleotides read TGTGCCAGCAGCCGTGGGGACACCTACACCGGGGAGCTGTTTTTT. The chain carries TRBV7-9 and TRBJ2-2, with a weak D call TRBD1 (6 bases). The CDR3 consists of 15 residues. The germline V and J ends were trimmed by 5 bases and 3 bases, with 13 bases remaining between them. CDR1 and CDR2 (germline): SEHNR, FQNEAQ (reference sequence).

This clone was recorded a few times. The rearrangement uses TRBV19 and TRBJ1-5, with TRBD1 matching 8 bases. J gave up 5 bases and V 7 bases, and 13 bases lay outside the gene matches. Germline V gene sequence: CDR1 LNHDA, CDR2 SQIVND (reference sequence). This CDR3 region has 16 residues. This CDR3 reads CASTSRAGGIDQPQHF. DNA of the CDR3: TGTGCCAGTACCTCGAGGGCAGGGGGCATCGATCAGCCCCAGCATTTT.

J is TRBJ1-2 and V is TRBV5-4, with 7 bases lining up with TRBD1. Germline V lookup: CDR1 SGHNT, CDR2 YYREEE (reference sequence). Unmatched junction bases numbered 4, after V lost 2 bases and J lost 3 bases. This CDR3 contains 14 residues. The CDR3 here is CASSLGGVHYGYTF. The CDR3 bases are TGTGCCAGCAGCTTAGGGGGCGTTCACTATGGCTACACCTTC. Combining the CDR3 with reference TRBV5-4 and TRBJ1-2 gives the whole variable domain ETGVTQSPTHLIKTRGQQVTLRCSSQSGHNTVSWYQQALGQGPQFIFQYYREEENGRGNFPPRFSGLQFPNYSSELNVNALELDDSALYLCASSLGGVHYGYTFGSGTRLTVV.

The rearrangement links TRBV6-1 to TRBJ2-4; no clear D. The germline V and J ends were trimmed by 1 base and 0 bases, with 4 bases remaining between them. There are 14 residues in the CDR3. From germline, CDR1 is MNHNS and CDR2 SASEGT. The CDR3 DNA follows: TGTGCCAGCAGTGAAGGAGTAGCCAAAAACATTCAGTACTTC. It specifies CASSEGVAKNIQYF.

V and J are TRBV30 and TRBJ1-2; D unclear. Germline CDR1 GTSNPN, CDR2 SVGIG (reference sequence). The CDR3 contains 11 residues. The V end lost 5 bases, the J end lost 2 bases, and 6 bases lay between the germline ends. This CDR3 is CAWQENYGYTF. As DNA, the CDR3 is TGTGCCTGGCAGGAAAACTATGGCTACACCTTC.

The chain joins TRBV11-3 to TRBJ1-1; D is possibly TRBD1 (6 bases). CDR1 and CDR2 (germline): SGHNT, YENEEA. Trimming removed 0 bases from V and 6 bases from J, with 14 bases in between. The CDR3 is made up of 15 amino acids. DNA of the CDR3: TGTGCCAGCAGCTTAGATGGAGCCCGGACAGCTGAAGCTTTCTTT. It translates to CASSLDGARTAEAFF.

The V gene is TRBV3-1 (or the pseudogene TRBV3-2), the J gene TRBJ2-1; 12 bases are a match to TRBD2. The V gene end was trimmed by 2 bases and the J gene end by 0 bases; junction bases not matched to a gene: 2. The CDR3 extends over 17 amino acids. Germline V gene lookup returns CDR1 LGHDT and CDR2 YNNKEL (reference sequence). The chain's CDR3 is CASSQRTSGASYNEQFF. Written as DNA, the CDR3 is TGTGCCAGCAGCCAAAGGACTAGCGGGGCCTCCTACAATGAGCAGTTCTTC.

This chain links TRBV2 with TRBJ1-1; weak D call: TRBD1 (5 bases). V lost 5 bases and J 5 bases, leaving 12 bases between the germline ends. The CDR3 totals 13 residues. The germline gives CDR1 SNHLY, CDR2 FYNNEI. The CDR3 DNA reads TGTGCCAGCAGTCGCGAGGGGACTACTGAAGCTTTCTTT. Its protein product is CASSREGTTEAFF.

The chain carries TRBV14 and TRBJ2-3; 11 bases are a match to TRBD2. CDR3 length: 16 residues. The V segment lost 4 bases and the J segment 2 bases; nucleotides outside the gene matches: 5. The germline CDR1 and CDR2 sequences are SGHDN and FVKESK. In DNA form, the CDR3 reads TGTGCCAGCAGCCTACGACTAGCGGGGACCACAGATACGCAGTATTTT. This gives the protein CASSLRLAGTTDTQYF.